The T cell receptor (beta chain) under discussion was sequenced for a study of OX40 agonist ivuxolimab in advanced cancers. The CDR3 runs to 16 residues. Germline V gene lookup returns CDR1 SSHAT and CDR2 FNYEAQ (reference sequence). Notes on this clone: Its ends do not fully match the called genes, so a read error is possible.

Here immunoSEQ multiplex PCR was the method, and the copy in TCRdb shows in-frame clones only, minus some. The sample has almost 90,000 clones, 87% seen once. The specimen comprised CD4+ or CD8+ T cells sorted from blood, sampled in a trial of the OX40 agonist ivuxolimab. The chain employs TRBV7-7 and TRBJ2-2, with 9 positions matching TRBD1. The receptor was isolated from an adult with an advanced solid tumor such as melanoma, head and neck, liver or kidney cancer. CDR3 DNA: TGTGCTAGCAGCTTAACAGGGGGCGGAAACACCGGGGAGCTGTTTTTT. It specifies CASSLTGGGNTGELFF.